This is a list of T cell receptor beta chains from one sample in a study of T-cell reconstitution after alpha-beta-depleted transplantation in children. One entry per CDR3 protein, called by TCRdb with MiXCR from the PCR reads. The data show around 200,000 distinct CDR3 sequences, under 13% seen once. Sequenced material: PBMCs, taken before TCRalphabeta/CD19-depleted stem cell transplant. The receptors were gathered from a child younger than two with acute myeloid leukemia, due to receive a stem cell transplant. Each CDR3 is given with its conserved first and last residue. Each record gives: clone size, D gene, V gene, J gene, CDR3 DNA, CDR3 protein. The D gene is left open where the match is weak. Size tells how often a clone was seen (once, few, many) or the class of an expanded clone, and some rows leave it out.

>many|TRBD2|TRBV20-1|TRBJ2-7
TGCAGTGCTAGAAGCGGGACCACCTACGAGCAGTACTTC
CSARSGTTYEQYF
>many|-|TRBV20-1|TRBJ2-6
TGCAGTGCTAGAGATAGCTTCAGAGGGGCCGGGGCCAACGTCCTGACTTTC
CSARDSFRGAGANVLTF
>many|TRBD1|TRBV5-1|TRBJ2-7
TGCGCCAGCAGCTTGGTGGCGACAGGGGGCGGATACGAGCAGTACTTC
CASSLVATGGGYEQYF
>-|TRBD1|TRBV28|TRBJ1-1
TGTGCCAGCAGTTTGTTTCGGGACAGTCGTGTCTCGGGAGCTTTCTTT
CASSLFRDSRVSGAFF
>many|-|TRBV5-1|TRBJ1-5
TGCGCCAGCAGCTTGGTTGGTCTCGGGGGAAATCAGCCCCAGCATTTT
CASSLVGLGGNQPQHF
>many|-|TRBV20-1|TRBJ1-5
TGCAGTGCTAACCCCCCGGGCCAAATAAATCAGCCCCAGCATTTT
CSANPPGQINQPQHF
>-|-|TRBV4-2|TRBJ2-1
TGTGCCACTTCTTTAGGGGTCTACGATGAGCAGTTCTTC
CATSLGVYDEQFF
>many|-|TRBV12-3/TRBV12-4|TRBJ2-6
TGTGCCAGCGGGCATAACGTGGGCTCTGGGGCCAACGTCCTGACTTTC
CASGHNVGSGANVLTF
>many|-|TRBV12-3/TRBV12-4|TRBJ2-5
TGTGCCAGCAGTTTACGGACACTCGATCTTAAAGAGACCCAGTACTTC
CASSLRTLDLKETQYF
>many|-|TRBV30|TRBJ2-7
TGTGCCTGGAGTCGGGGACAAACCTACGAGCAGTACTTC
CAWSRGQTYEQYF
>many|TRBD2|TRBV20-1|TRBJ2-5
TGCAGTGCCGATTCGACTAGCGGGACCCAAGAGACCCAGTACTTC
CSADSTSGTQETQYF
>many|-|TRBV27|TRBJ2-5
TGTGCCAGCAGTTTATTTCTTAAAGAGACCCAGTACTTC
CASSLFLKETQYF
>many|-|TRBV20-1|TRBJ1-4
TGCAGTGCCTCTCAGGGGACTAATGAAAAACTGTTTTTT
CSASQGTNEKLFF
>many|-|TRBV5-1|TRBJ2-1
TGCGCCAGCAGCTTGAGCCCCAGCAATGAGCAGTTCTTC
CASSLSPSNEQFF
>-|-|TRBV18|TRBJ2-7
TGTGCCAGCTCGCCGGACCAGGCCTCCTACGAGCAGTACTTC
CASSPDQASYEQYF
>many|TRBD2|TRBV7-9|TRBJ2-1
TGTGCCAGCTCTACTAGCGGGAGATTCAATGAGCAGTTCTTC
CASSTSGRFNEQFF
>few|-|TRBV5-1|TRBJ1-1
TGCGCCAGCAGCTTGGGATTTGCGAACACTGAAGCTTTCTTT
CASSLGFANTEAFF
>many|-|TRBV6-1|TRBJ2-1
TGTGCCAGCACCCCCGGAGGGCGGTCTTCCTACAATGAGCAGTTCTTC
CASTPGGRSSYNEQFF
>many|-|TRBV30|TRBJ2-4
TGTGCCTGGAGTGTCAGTACGACCAAAAACATTCAGTACTTC
CAWSVSTTKNIQYF
>many|-|TRBV20-1|TRBJ1-1
TGCAGTGCTAGAGAGAAACCGTGGAACACTGAAGCTTTCTTT
CSAREKPWNTEAFF
>-|-|TRBV11-2|TRBJ2-1
TGTGCCAGCAGCTTAGGTCGCAGGGTCGATGAGCAGTTCTTC
CASSLGRRVDEQFF
>many|-|TRBV11-3|TRBJ2-5
TGTGCCAGCAGCTTCCTGGGGAACCAAGAGACCCAGTACTTC
CASSFLGNQETQYF
>-|TRBD2|TRBV28|TRBJ2-1
TGTGCCAGCAGTTCCCTACGTAGCGGGGGCACCTACAATGAGCAGTTCTTC
CASSSLRSGGTYNEQFF
>many|-|TRBV20-1|TRBJ2-7
TGCAGTGCTAGAGAGGGGCCTTACTACGAGCAGTACTTC
CSAREGPYYEQYF
>many|-|TRBV20-1|TRBJ2-1
TGCAGTGCTAGTCACGGGCCAGGAGAGGGGCATGAGCAGTTCTTC
CSASHGPGEGHEQFF
>-|-|TRBV20-1|TRBJ2-1
TGCAGCTGCGGCCAGGGGGCGGGAGTAGGAAATGAGCAGTTCTTC
CSCGQGAGVGNEQFF
>many|-|TRBV9|TRBJ2-7
TGTGCCAGCAGCGCTGTGCAGTACTTC
CASSAVQYF
>many|TRBD2|TRBV5-1|TRBJ2-3
TGCGCCAGCAGCTTGGGGCTAGCGGGAGGGCCGACAGATACGCAGTATTTT
CASSLGLAGGPTDTQYF
>many|-|TRBV28|TRBJ1-6
TGTGCCAGCAGTTCCTATAATTCACCCCTCCACTTT
CASSSYNSPLHF
>many|TRBD2|TRBV5-1|TRBJ2-1
TGCGCCAGCAGCGGAATCGGACTAGCGGGAGATAATGAGCAGTTCTTC
CASSGIGLAGDNEQFF
>many|TRBD1|TRBV6-2/TRBV6-3|TRBJ1-5
TGTGCCAGCAGTAAAGACAGGGTTCAGCCCCAGCATTTT
CASSKDRVQPQHF
>many|-|TRBV5-1|TRBJ1-1
TGCGCCAGCAGCCTCCACCCCGACACGAACACTGAAGCTTTCTTT
CASSLHPDTNTEAFF
>many|TRBD2|TRBV29-1|TRBJ2-1
TGCAGCGGAGCTCGAGGGACTAGCGGGAGAAATGAGCAGTTCTTC
CSGARGTSGRNEQFF
>-|TRBD2|TRBV11-3|TRBJ2-1
TGTGCCAGCAGCTCCTCAACGACTAGCGGAAGGGGCAATGAGCAGTTCTTC
CASSSSTTSGRGNEQFF
>few|-|TRBV11-2|TRBJ2-7
TGTGCCAGCAGCGCCGCCTGGGAGACCTACGAGCAGTACTTC
CASSAAWETYEQYF
>-|-|TRBV21-1|TRBJ1-4
TGTGCCACCCGGGACAGGGGGCTGTTTGCTAATGAAAAACTGTTTTTT
CATRDRGLFANEKLFF
>few|-|TRBV30|TRBJ1-4
TGTGCCTGGAGCGGAGGGGGGACTAATGAAAAACTGTTTTTT
CAWSGGGTNEKLFF
>many|-|TRBV3-1|TRBJ2-2
TGTGCCAGCAGCCCGCCCCGGACGGTGAACACCGGGGAGCTGTTTTTT
CASSPPRTVNTGELFF
>few|TRBD1|TRBV29-1|TRBJ1-2
TGCAGCGTCGCAGACAGGGCCTATGGCTACACCTTC
CSVADRAYGYTF
>many|-|TRBV2|TRBJ2-4
TGTGCCAGCAGTGAACAAGGGTTAGCCAAAAACATTCAGTACTTC
CASSEQGLAKNIQYF
>-|-|TRBV6-2/TRBV6-3|TRBJ1-4
TGTGCCAGCAGCCCCGGGTCCCTATTGGCACTGTTTTTT
CASSPGSLLALFF
>-|TRBD1|TRBV29-1|TRBJ2-6
TGCAGCGTTGAAACAGGGGTCTCTGGGGCCAACGTCCTGACTTTC
CSVETGVSGANVLTF
>few|-|TRBV27|TRBJ1-2
TGTGCCAGCAGTTTCGACAGGAATTCTTATGGCGACACCTTC
CASSFDRNSYGDTF
>-|-|TRBV5-1|TRBJ1-1
TGCGCCAGCAGCTTGGTATCTCGGAGGGACACTGAAGCTTTCTTT
CASSLVSRRDTEAFF
>many|-|TRBV29-1|TRBJ2-3
TGCAGCTTCCTACGCACAGATACGCAGTATTTT
CSFLRTDTQYF
>many|-|TRBV6-5|TRBJ2-7
TGTGCCAGCACACCACGCGGGATAACAAGAATGGGTCGAATCTTGCCACGGGACGAGCAGTACTTC
CASTPRGITRMGRILPRDEQYF
>many|TRBD2|TRBV20-1|TRBJ2-3
TGCAGTGCTAGTATCGGGGGGAGCCGAGATACGCAGTATTTT
CSASIGGSRDTQYF
>-|TRBD1|TRBV6-5|TRBJ1-1
TGTGCCAGCAGACAGGGGGACACTGAAGCTTTCTTT
CASRQGDTEAFF
>-|-|TRBV10-3|TRBJ1-2
TGTGCCATCAGCGAAGGACCGGTGGAGTATGGCTACACCTTC
CAISEGPVEYGYTF
>many|TRBD1|TRBV24-1|TRBJ2-1
TGTGCCACCAGTGAGGGACAGGGGGCGATTAACAATGAGCAGTTCTTC
CATSEGQGAINNEQFF
>many|-|TRBV20-1|TRBJ2-1
TGCAGTGCTCCGGGGCCCCTTAGCGAGCAGTTCTTC
CSAPGPLSEQFF
>many|-|TRBV3-1|TRBJ2-2
TGTGCCAGCAGCCCATCCCTTACGGTCACGAACACCGGGGAGCTGTTTTTT
CASSPSLTVTNTGELFF
>many|-|TRBV5-1|TRBJ2-7
TGCGCCAGCGCGAACATCGACTCCTACGAGCAGTACTTC
CASANIDSYEQYF
>many|-|TRBV20-1|TRBJ2-5
TGCAGTGCCCAAGTAAGGAGAGGTCGAGGAGAGACCCAGTACTTC
CSAQVRRGRGETQYF
>few|TRBD2|TRBV18|TRBJ2-7
TGTGCCAGCTCACCATCTAGCGGGAGTACCTACGAGCAGTACTTC
CASSPSSGSTYEQYF
>-|TRBD1|TRBV3-1|TRBJ1-1
TGTGCCAGCAGCCACCCCCCGGGACAGCGAAGTGAAGCTTTCTTT
CASSHPPGQRSEAFF
>many|-|TRBV10-3|TRBJ2-2
TGTGCCATCAGCCGGAACGGGGAGCTGTTTTTT
CAISRNGELFF
>few|-|TRBV7-2|TRBJ2-5
TGTGCCAGCAGCTTCCTCGCGGAGACCCAGTACTTC
CASSFLAETQYF
>many|TRBD2|TRBV5-1|TRBJ2-1
TGCGCCAGCAGCCCCACCGGGACTAACTACAATGAGCAGTTCTTC
CASSPTGTNYNEQFF
>many|TRBD1|TRBV29-1|TRBJ1-5
TGCAGCGCGTCGGTGGGACAGATCAATCAGCCCCAGCATTTT
CSASVGQINQPQHF